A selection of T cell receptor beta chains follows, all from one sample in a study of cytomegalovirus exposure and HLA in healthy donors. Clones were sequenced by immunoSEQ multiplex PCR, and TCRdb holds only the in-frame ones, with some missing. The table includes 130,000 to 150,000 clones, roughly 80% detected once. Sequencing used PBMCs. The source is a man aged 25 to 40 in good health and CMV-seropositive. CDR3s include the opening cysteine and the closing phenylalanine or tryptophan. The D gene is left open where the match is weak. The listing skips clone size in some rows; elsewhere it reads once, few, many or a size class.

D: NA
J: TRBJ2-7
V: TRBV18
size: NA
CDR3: CASSPILTAPYEQYF
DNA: TGTGCCAGCTCACCGATCTTGACAGCGCCCTACGAGCAGTACTTC

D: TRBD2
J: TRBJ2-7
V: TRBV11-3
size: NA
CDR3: CASSSGLGREQYF
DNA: TGTGCCAGCAGCTCGGGACTAGGTCGGGAGCAGTACTTC

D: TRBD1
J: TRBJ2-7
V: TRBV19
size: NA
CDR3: CASSLGQGRNEQYF
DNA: TGTGCCAGTAGTTTGGGACAGGGGAGAAACGAGCAGTACTTC

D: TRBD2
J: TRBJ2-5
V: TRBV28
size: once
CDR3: CASSSLAGGRQETQYF
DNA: TGTGCCAGCAGTAGTCTAGCGGGAGGCCGACAAGAGACCCAGTACTTC

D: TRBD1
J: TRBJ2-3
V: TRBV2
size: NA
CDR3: CASRDRAQDTQYF
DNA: TGTGCCAGCCGGGACAGGGCTCAAGATACGCAGTATTTT

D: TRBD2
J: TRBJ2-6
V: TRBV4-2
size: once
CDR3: CASSLAGGRSGANVLTF
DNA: TGTGCCAGCAGCCTAGCGGGAGGCCGCTCTGGGGCCAACGTCCTGACTTTC

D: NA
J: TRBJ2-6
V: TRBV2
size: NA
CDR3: CASSQSGANVLTF
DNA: TGTGCCAGCAGTCAATCTGGGGCCAACGTCCTGACTTTC

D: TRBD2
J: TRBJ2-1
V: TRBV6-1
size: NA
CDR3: CASSEAAGGPDEQFF
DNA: TGTGCCAGCAGTGAAGCAGCGGGAGGGCCTGATGAGCAGTTCTTC

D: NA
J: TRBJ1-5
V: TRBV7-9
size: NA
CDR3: CASSPYRVDQPQHF
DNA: TGTGCCAGCAGCCCATACAGGGTAGATCAGCCCCAGCATTTT

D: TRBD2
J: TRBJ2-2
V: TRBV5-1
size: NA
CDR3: CASSVLAGTTGELFF
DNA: TGCGCCAGCAGCGTACTAGCGGGGACCACCGGGGAGCTGTTTTTT

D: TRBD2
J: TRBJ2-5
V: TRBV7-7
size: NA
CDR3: CASSLRLAGEETQYF
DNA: TGTGCCAGCAGCTTACGACTAGCGGGAGAAGAGACCCAGTACTTC

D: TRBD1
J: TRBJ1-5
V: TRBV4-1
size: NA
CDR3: CASSRQGVGQPQHF
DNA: TGCGCCAGCAGCCGGCAGGGGGTTGGACAGCCCCAGCATTTT

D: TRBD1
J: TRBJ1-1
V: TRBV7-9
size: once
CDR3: CASSSDPGQGGRGNTEAFF
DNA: TGTGCCAGCAGCTCCGATCCGGGACAGGGAGGGAGGGGGAACACTGAAGCTTTCTTT

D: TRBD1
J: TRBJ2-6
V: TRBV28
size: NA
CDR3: CASSRGGAGANVLTF
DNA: TGTGCCAGCAGTCGAGGGGGCGCTGGGGCCAACGTCCTGACTTTC

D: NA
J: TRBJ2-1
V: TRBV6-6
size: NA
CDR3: CASSYYGSNSYNEQFF
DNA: TGTGCCAGCAGTTACTACGGGAGTAACTCCTACAATGAGCAGTTCTTC

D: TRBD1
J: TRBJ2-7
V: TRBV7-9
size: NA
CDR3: CASSLTGYYEQYF
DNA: TGTGCCAGCAGCCTGACAGGGTACTACGAGCAGTACTTC

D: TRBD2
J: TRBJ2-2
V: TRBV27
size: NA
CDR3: CASMLAVGTGELFF
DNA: TGTGCCAGCATGCTAGCGGTGGGAACCGGGGAGCTGTTTTTT

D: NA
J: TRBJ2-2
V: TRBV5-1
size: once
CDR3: CASSSFTATDRELFF
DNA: TGCGCCAGCAGCTCGTTTACAGCTACCGACAGGGAGCTGTTTTTT

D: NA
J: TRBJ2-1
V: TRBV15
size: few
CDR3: CATSTSTGTFYNEQFF
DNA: TGTGCCACCAGCACAAGTACCGGGACTTTTTACAATGAGCAGTTCTTC

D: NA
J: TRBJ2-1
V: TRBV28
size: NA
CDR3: CASSFFGSGTYNEQFF
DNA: TGTGCCAGCAGTTTCTTCGGGAGCGGGACATACAATGAGCAGTTCTTC

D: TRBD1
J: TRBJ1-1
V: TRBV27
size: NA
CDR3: CASSTGVWVTEAFF
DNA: TGTGCCAGCAGTACAGGGGTTTGGGTCACTGAAGCTTTCTTT

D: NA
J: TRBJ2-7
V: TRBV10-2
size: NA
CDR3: CASRPGEDYEQYF
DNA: TGCGCCAGCAGGCCGGGGGAAGATTACGAGCAGTACTTC

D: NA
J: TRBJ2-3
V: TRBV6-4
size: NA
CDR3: CASSRDKTTDTQYF
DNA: TGTGCCAGCAGCAGGGACAAAACCACAGATACGCAGTATTTT

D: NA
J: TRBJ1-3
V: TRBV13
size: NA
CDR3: CASSFTAAGGNTIYF
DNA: TGTGCCAGCAGCTTCACAGCGGCGGGTGGAAACACCATATATTTT

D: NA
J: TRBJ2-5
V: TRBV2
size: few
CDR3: CASRGAGYREETQYF
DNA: TGTGCCAGCAGGGGGGCAGGTTATAGGGAAGAGACCCAGTACTTC

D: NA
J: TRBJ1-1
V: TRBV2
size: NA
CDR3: CASTAGTRNTEAFF
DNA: TGTGCCAGCACCGCCGGGACACGAAACACTGAAGCTTTCTTT

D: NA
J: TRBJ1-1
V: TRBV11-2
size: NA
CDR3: CATTRGLTEAFF
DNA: TGTGCCACCACCAGGGGCTTGACTGAAGCTTTCTTT

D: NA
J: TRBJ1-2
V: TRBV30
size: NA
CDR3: CAWAPRGASGYTF
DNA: TGTGCCTGGGCACCCAGGGGCGCTAGTGGCTACACCTTC

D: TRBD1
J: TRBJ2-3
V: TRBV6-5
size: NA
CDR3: CASGRGQSTDTQYF
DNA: TGTGCCAGCGGTAGGGGACAGAGCACAGATACGCAGTATTTT

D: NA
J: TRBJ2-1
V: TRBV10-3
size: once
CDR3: CAIGPGDNEQFF
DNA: TGTGCCATCGGCCCAGGGGACAATGAGCAGTTCTTC

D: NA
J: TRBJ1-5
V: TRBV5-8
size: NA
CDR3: CASSHERGIDQPQHF
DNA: TGTGCCAGCAGCCACGAAAGGGGTATAGATCAGCCCCAGCATTTT

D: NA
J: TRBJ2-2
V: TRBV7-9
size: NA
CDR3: CATIPTGELFF
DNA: TGTGCCACCATCCCCACCGGGGAGCTGTTTTTT

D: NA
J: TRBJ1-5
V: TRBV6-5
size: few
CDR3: CASRQTDYSNQPQHF
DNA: TGTGCCAGCAGGCAGACAGATTATAGCAATCAGCCCCAGCATTTT